This TCR beta chain is from a study of beta chain features in type 1 diabetes. Study at large: Age, gender and cell yields were similar between patients and healthy donors. Findings and caveats of the study: VDJ junctions from patients with type 1 diabetes contained fewer insertions and more deletions.

Every participating donor gave one draw, a heparinised blood sample averaging about 100 mL. Staining for CD45RO/CCR7/CD25/CD127/CD95/CD27 allowed sorting of CD4+ naive, central memory, regulatory and stem cell-like memory cells. Remarks on this clone: Its antigen is still unknown.

Since all of the isolated RNA was reverse transcribed, expressed TCRB transcripts were what got sequenced. The protocol was immunoSEQ multiplex PCR, while the TCRdb copy is restricted to in-frame clones and leaves out a portion. The repertoire holds about 150,000 clones, with more than 9.5% as singletons. Trimming left V 4 bases short and J 0 bases short, with 13 bases between. The CDR3 length is 15 residues. Germline lookup yields CDR1 SGHDN and CDR2 FVKESK. Specimen: central memory CD4+ T cells from blood. The sequence was collected from a man between 18 and 29 years old in good health. The J gene is TRBJ2-7, the V gene TRBV14; a weak D match, TRBD2 (6 bases). The CDR3 spells CASSPGDGSSYEQYF. Here the CDR3 DNA reads TGTGCCAGCAGCCCCGGGGACGGGAGCTCCTACGAGCAGTACTTC.